Below are 8 T cell receptor beta chains sequenced from a single sample in a study of blood T cell repertoires in COVID-19. Here immunoSEQ multiplex PCR was the method, and the copy in TCRdb shows in-frame clones only, minus some. The sample has roughly 54,000 clones; approximately 90% are singletons. Sample: peripheral blood. The source is a woman in her fifties or sixties with active or convalescent COVID-19.

This sequence joins TRBV4-1 and TRBJ2-7; D is perhaps TRBD2 (6 bases). Germline V CDR1 and CDR2: MGHRA, YSYEKL. This CDR3 has 15 amino acids. The V and J ends lost 0 bases and 5 bases respectively, with 14 bases between them. The CDR3 is CASSQDLAGPDEQYF. The CDR3 region has the DNA TGCGCCAGCAGCCAAGATCTGGCGGGGCCCGACGAGCAGTACTTC.

The chain carries TRBV30 and TRBJ1-4; possible D gene TRBD1, 5 bases. V was shortened by 5 bases and J by 8 bases, with 12 bases between the two germline ends. CDR3 length equals 12 residues. Germline CDR1 GTSNPN, CDR2 SVGIG (reference sequence). The CDR3 DNA follows: TGTGCCTGGGGACCCCGGGGGGAAAAACTGTTTTTT. Amino acids: CAWGPRGEKLFF.

The DNA for the CDR3 is TGTGCCAGCAGCTTAGGGTTAGCGGGGGGGAACCTAGCCAAAAACATTCAGTACTTC. It encodes CASSLGLAGGNLAKNIQYF. V gene TRBV11-2 combines with J gene TRBJ2-4; the match to TRBD2 covers 11 bases. The ends lost 1 base at V and 0 bases at J; junction bases unmatched: 8. The CDR3 sequence is 19 residues long. Germline V CDR1 and CDR2: SGHAT, FQNNGV.

The chain couples TRBV28 to TRBJ1-2; TRBD1 aligns across 7 bases. The CDR3 has 14 amino acids. Unmatched junction bases numbered 7, after V lost 5 bases and J lost 4 bases. Germline lookup yields CDR1 MDHEN and CDR2 SYDVKM. CDR3 nucleotides: TGTGCCAGCAGTCCCCACCGGGACAGCTATGGCTACACCTTC. Its translation is CASSPHRDSYGYTF.

The V and J genes are TRBV12-3 or TRBV12-4 and TRBJ2-3; the D gene is possibly TRBD2 (5 bases). There are 13 residues in the CDR3. Trimming stripped 5 bases from V and 6 bases from J, with 12 bases between. The CDR3 DNA follows: TGTGCCAGCAGTCCTCGGGGTGTTGATACGCAGTATTTT. It encodes CASSPRGVDTQYF.

This clone was seen a single time. The rearrangement uses TRBV19 and TRBJ1-2, with TRBD1 matching 8 bases. Germline V gene sequence: CDR1 LNHDA, CDR2 SQIVND (reference sequence). The V gene end was trimmed by 2 bases and the J gene end by 8 bases; junction bases not matched to a gene: 13. The CDR3 is 16 amino acids. Written as DNA, the CDR3 is TGTGCCAGTAGTATACTCGTCAGTATGGACAGGGTAGGCTACACCTTC. Translation: CASSILVSMDRVGYTF.

This chain joins TRBV19 and TRBJ1-2; 8 bases agree with TRBD1. Germline V gives CDR1 LNHDA, CDR2 SQIVND (reference sequence). V shed 7 bases, J shed 5 bases, and the junction held 9 bases outside the gene matches. The CDR3 extends over 14 amino acids. The CDR3 loop is CASISLTGDYGYTF. As DNA, the CDR3 is TGTGCCAGTATCTCCCTGACAGGGGATTATGGCTACACCTTC.

The chain couples TRBV2 to TRBJ1-5, with 7 bases lining up with TRBD1. Germline assignment: CDR1 SNHLY and CDR2 FYNNEI. The ends lost 6 bases at V and 4 bases at J; junction bases unmatched: 9. This CDR3 is 15 amino acids long. CDR3 sequence reads: CASSQTGTLNQPQHF. For the CDR3, the DNA is TGTGCCAGCAGCCAGACAGGGACCCTAAATCAGCCCCAGCATTTT.